The 13 T cell receptor beta chains below all came from one sample that was sequenced in a study of blood T cell repertoires in COVID-19. Profiling relied on immunoSEQ multiplex PCR, and the TCRdb table lists in-frame clones only, not all of them. The profile shows about 190,000 clones, roughly 73% of them singletons. The sample consisted of peripheral blood. These receptors were obtained from an elderly woman with active or convalescent COVID-19.

V and J are TRBV12-3 or TRBV12-4 and TRBJ1-2; D uncertain. Trimming shortened V by 2 bases and J by 3 bases, and 7 bases separated the two germline ends. The CDR3 totals 13 residues. CDR3 protein: CASSLLLYYGYTF. CDR3 DNA: TGTGCCAGCAGTTTACTACTTTACTATGGCTACACCTTC.

The V gene is TRBV11-3, the J gene TRBJ1-1; the D is unclear. Trimming removed 5 bases at V and 3 bases at J, with 7 bases between. The CDR3 length is 12 residues. In germline, CDR1 is SGHNT, CDR2 YENEEA. The CDR3 coding sequence is TGTGCCAGCAGCCGACAAGACACTGAAGCTTTCTTT. Residues: CASSRQDTEAFF.

V usage is TRBV7-3 and J usage is TRBJ2-3; 7 bases align to TRBD1. Germline V CDR1 and CDR2: SGHTA, FQGTGA. V trimming: 5 bases; J trimming: 2 bases; junction bases outside the gene matches: 7. The CDR3 extends over 15 amino acids. The CDR3 nucleotides read TGTGCCAGCAGCCCGGGACAGATTGACACAGATACGCAGTATTTT. Amino acid sequence: CASSPGQIDTDTQYF.

The rearrangement uses TRBV6-2 or TRBV6-3 and TRBJ1-2; possibly TRBD1 for D (5 bases). This CDR3 is 14 amino acids long. Germline V gives CDR1 MNHEY, CDR2 SVGEGT. V was cut by 3 bases and J by 10 bases, with 18 bases left in between. The CDR3: CASSYGRAVGDYTF. CDR3 sequence (DNA): TGTGCCAGCAGTTATGGAAGGGCCGTAGGGGACTACACCTTC.

The chain uses TRBV29-1 and TRBJ2-3, with D uncertain. V dropped 4 bases and J dropped 2 bases, with 7 bases sitting between them. Germline V gene data show CDR1 as SQVTM and CDR2 as ANQGSEA. There are 12 residues in the CDR3. CDR3 bases: TGCAGCGTTGGTCCAGTCACAGATACGCAGTATTTT. Translated: CSVGPVTDTQYF.

The rearrangement links TRBV11-2 to TRBJ1-6; possibly TRBD1 for D (5 bases). Germline V lookup: CDR1 SGHAT, CDR2 FQNNGV. This CDR3 contains 14 residues. V lost 4 bases and J 8 bases, leaving 12 bases between the germline ends. CDR3 amino acids: CASSWGGDDSPLHF. The CDR3 DNA reads as TGTGCCAGCAGCTGGGGGGGGGACGATTCACCCCTCCACTTT.

The rearrangement joins TRBV7-8 to TRBJ1-2, with no clear D. Per germline, CDR1 SGHVS and CDR2 FQNEAQ. V was cut by 1 base and J by 0 bases, with 6 bases left in between. The CDR3 has 14 residues. The CDR3 bases are TGTGCCAGCAGCTTAGACACCGCTAACTATGGCTACACCTTC. This encodes CASSLDTANYGYTF.

The chain has TRBV6-5 and TRBJ2-7; 11 bases line up with TRBD2. The germline CDR1 and CDR2 sequences are MNHEY and SVGAGI. The V and J ends lost 7 bases and 5 bases, in that order; junction bases with no gene match: 1. The CDR3 contains 12 residues. The DNA for the CDR3 is TGTGCCAGCACACTAGCGGGGGACGAGCAGTACTTC. This gives the protein CASTLAGDEQYF.

Here the CDR3 reads CASSYGAGSSYNEQFF. CDR3 coding DNA: TGTGCCAGCAGCTATGGGGCGGGGTCGTCCTACAATGAGCAGTTCTTC. The V call is TRBV27, the J call TRBJ2-1; possibly TRBD2 for D (6 bases). Germline-derived CDR1 and CDR2 are MNHEY and SMNVEV (reference sequence). V was cut by 6 bases and J by 1 base, with 16 bases left in between. The CDR3 sequence is 16 residues long.

The J gene is TRBJ2-1, the V gene TRBV12-3 or TRBV12-4; D is perhaps TRBD2 (6 bases). The CDR3 consists of 13 residues. The ends were cut back, 7 bases at V and 6 bases at J, with 13 bases in the middle. In DNA, the CDR3 is TGTGCCAGCACCTCGGAGGGGAGCAATGAGCAGTTCTTC. Translated, it gives CASTSEGSNEQFF.

The CDR3 DNA sequence: TGCGCCAGCAGCCCCCGGGGCGGGGGTTACCTTAGCACAGATACGCAGTATTTT. Its translation is CASSPRGGGYLSTDTQYF. The genes are TRBV5-1 and TRBJ2-3; 7 bases match TRBD2. CDR1 and CDR2 (germline): SGHRS, YFSETQ. J was trimmed by 0 bases and V by 4 bases; bases with no gene match: 14. The CDR3 loop spans 18 amino acids.

The table lists this clone with a few counts. The chain recombines TRBV5-1 with TRBJ2-1; 7 bases agree with TRBD1. This CDR3 has 15 amino acids. Germline values: CDR1 SGHRS, CDR2 YFSETQ. J lost 5 bases, V lost 3 bases, and 8 bases had no gene match. The CDR3 spells CASSSGQWGNNEQFF. The DNA of the CDR3 is TGCGCCAGCAGCTCGGGACAGTGGGGGAACAATGAGCAGTTCTTC. The full variable domain, rest sourced from reference TRBV5-1 and TRBJ2-1, is KAGVTQTPRYLIKTRGQQVTLSCSPISGHRSVSWYQQTPGQGLQFLFEYFSETQRNKGNFPGRFSGRQFSNSRSEMNVSTLELGDSALYLCASSSGQWGNNEQFFGPGTRLTVL.

Only one count was recorded for this clone. The chain uses TRBV27 and TRBJ2-7; 7 bases map to TRBD1. The trim removed 7 bases at V and 3 bases at J, leaving 9 bases unmatched. Germline V gene data show CDR1 as MNHEY and CDR2 as SMNVEV (reference sequence). The length of the CDR3 is 14 residues. This CDR3 reads CASNRQGSFYEQYF. CDR3 in DNA: TGTGCCAGCAACAGACAGGGCTCCTTCTACGAGCAGTACTTC.